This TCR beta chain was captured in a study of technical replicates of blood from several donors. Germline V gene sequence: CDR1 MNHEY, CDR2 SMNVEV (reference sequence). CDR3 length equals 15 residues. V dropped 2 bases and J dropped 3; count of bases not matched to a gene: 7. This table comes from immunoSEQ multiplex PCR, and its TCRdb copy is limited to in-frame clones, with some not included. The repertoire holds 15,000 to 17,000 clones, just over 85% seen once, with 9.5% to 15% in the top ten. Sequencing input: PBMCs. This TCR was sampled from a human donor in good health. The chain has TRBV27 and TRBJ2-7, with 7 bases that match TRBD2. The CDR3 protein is CASSLTASGLYEQYF. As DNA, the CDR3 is TGTGCCAGCAGTTTAACGGCTAGCGGACTCTACGAGCAGTACTTC.